This record concerns one T cell receptor beta chain sequence. Its antigen is as yet unknown. Sequencing targeted expressed TCRB transcripts, as all isolated RNA had been reverse transcribed. Profiling relied on immunoSEQ multiplex PCR, and the TCRdb table lists in-frame clones only, not all of them. The data show 600,000 or so clones, about an eighth seen once. The source of the sample is a study of beta chain features in type 1 diabetes. Whole-study findings and limits: In every one of the four CD4+ subsets, TCRB CDR3s were moderately but significantly shorter in Type 1 diabetes patients. TCRB repertoires of naive, central memory and Treg cells appeared more similar among patients than among healthy donors.

The CDR3 covers 14 residues. V was cut by 6 bases and J by 2 bases, with 14 bases left in between. Germline V CDR1 and CDR2: SEHNR, FQNEAQ (reference sequence). The origin of this receptor is a man aged 25-45 years with type 1 diabetes. The chain has TRBV7-9 and TRBJ2-7; TRBD1 might be the D (6 bases). The source material was naive CD4+ T cells from blood. CDR3 sequence reads: CASSGTSTPYEQYF. The CDR3 DNA is TGTGCCAGCAGTGGGACATCCACGCCCTACGAGCAGTACTTC.